This passage covers 9 T cell receptor beta chains from one sample sequenced in a study of T cell repertoires in cytomegalovirus infection. TCRdb itself ran the reads through MiXCR, one entry per CDR3 protein. Of about 450,000 distinct CDR3 sequences listed, about a third are singletons. The sample consisted of PBMCs. The receptor source for this set is a human donor in good health (CMV status not recorded). Some clones in this sample may be carry-over from other donors' samples.

The genes are TRBV19 and TRBJ2-3; 11 bases are shared with TRBD2. This CDR3 spans 14 amino acids. Unmatched junction bases numbered 5, after V lost 10 bases and J lost 2 bases. Germline CDR1 is LNHDA and CDR2 is SQIVND (reference sequence). The CDR3 loop reads CATATSGNTDTQYF. The DNA of the CDR3 is TGTGCCACTGCGACTAGCGGGAACACAGATACGCAGTATTTT.

The chain joins TRBV6-1 to TRBJ2-7, with D possibly being TRBD1 (7 bases). The CDR3 contains 15 residues. V was shortened by 4 bases and J by 2 bases, with 15 bases between the two germline ends. CDR1 and CDR2 (germline): MNHNS, SASEGT. The CDR3 DNA reads TGTGCCAGCAGTGTTGGGACAGCGGGCCCCTACGAGCAGTACTTC. Its protein product is CASSVGTAGPYEQYF.

This clonotype was picked up one time. This may be a read error, as it is one base from a much larger clone. The rearrangement uses TRBV7-2 and TRBJ1-2, with D perhaps TRBD1 (5 bases). With 5 bases removed from V and 10 bases from J, the gap between germline ends came to 20 bases. CDR3 length equals 14 residues. CDR1 and CDR2 (germline): SGHTA, FQGNSA. The CDR3 DNA sequence: TGTGCCAGCAGCCCAGGGAACTGGGTTTATCTCTACACCTTC. Its translation is CASSPGNWVYLYTF.

The chain carries TRBV6-2 or TRBV6-3 and TRBJ1-1, with D tentatively TRBD1 (6 bases). Germline CDR1 and CDR2: MNHEY and SVGEGT. This CDR3 has 15 amino acids. Deletions cut 3 bases from V and 1 base from J, with 12 bases between. This CDR3 is CASSYPTGTNTEAFF. CDR3 bases: TGTGCCAGCAGTTATCCGACAGGCACGAACACTGAAGCTTTCTTT.

This clonotype occurred a few times. The rearrangement uses TRBV19 and TRBJ1-6; D ambiguous. The length of the CDR3 is 15 residues. The germline gives CDR1 LNHDA, CDR2 SQIVND (reference sequence). Trimming stripped 0 bases from V and 7 bases from J, with 10 bases between. For the CDR3, the DNA is TGTGCCAGTAGTATAGATGGAGGCAGGAATTCACCCCTCCACTTT. Translated, it gives CASSIDGGRNSPLHF.

This clonotype came up a few times. The chain has TRBV2 and TRBJ1-1; 8 nucleotides match TRBD1. Germline CDR1 is SNHLY and CDR2 is FYNNEI. V lost 7 bases, J lost 5 bases, and 3 bases stayed unmatched. CDR3 length equals 12 residues. In DNA form, the CDR3 reads TGTGCCAGCACCACAGGGGGTACTGAAGCTTTCTTT. Protein product: CASTTGGTEAFF. The whole variable domain, remainder taken from reference TRBV2 and TRBJ1-1, is EPEVTQTPSHQVTQMGQEVILRCVPISNHLYFYWYRQILGQKVEFLVSFYNNEISEKSEIFDDQFSVERPDGSNFTLKIRSTKLEDSAMYFCASTTGGTEAFFGQGTRLTVV.

V and J are TRBV20-1 and TRBJ2-5; 15 positions agree with TRBD2. CDR1 DFQATT and CDR2 SNEGSKA come from the germline V gene (reference sequence). The CDR3 has 18 residues. After removal of 5 bases from V and 2 bases from J, the junction contained 12 bases not matched to a gene. CDR3 coding DNA: TGCAGTGCTTATCTACCGGGACTAGCGGGGGGACTACAAGAGACCCAGTACTTC. Residues: CSAYLPGLAGGLQETQYF.

This clonotype occurred many times. J is TRBJ2-6 and V is TRBV6-2 or TRBV6-3, with D uncertain. V was trimmed by 2 bases and J by 0 bases, leaving 5 bases between them. This CDR3 spans 15 amino acids. Germline V lookup: CDR1 MNHEY, CDR2 SVGEGT. The CDR3 is CASSYDSSGANVLTF. The CDR3 coding sequence is TGTGCCAGCAGTTACGATAGCTCTGGGGCCAACGTCCTGACTTTC.

Notes on this clonotype: Given a much more abundant clone one base away, this may be a read error. The chain couples TRBV7-2 to TRBJ2-1; D is uncertain. Germline V gene data show CDR1 as SGHTA and CDR2 as FQGNSA. V gave up 3 bases and J gave up 9 bases, with 9 bases separating them. The CDR3 is 12 amino acids. DNA for the CDR3: TGTACCAGCAGCTTTCAGGCAGTTGAGCAGTTCTTC. Encoded protein: CTSSFQAVEQFF. Full variable domain (missing parts from reference TRBV7-2 and TRBJ2-1): GAGVSQSPSNKVTEKGKDVELRCDPISGHTALYWYRQSLGQGLEFLIYFQGNSAPDKSGLPSDRFSAERTGGSVSTLTIQRTQQEDSAVYLCTSSFQAVEQFFGPGTRLTVL.